The T cell receptor beta chain described here comes from a study of pediatric ulcerative colitis. Produced via immunoSEQ multiplex PCR; TCRdb's table is partial and in-frame only. The data contain approximately 18,000 clones, approximately 73% of them singletons. During colonoscopy, one to two rectal pinch biopsies were collected. The CDR3 runs to 16 residues. Of note for this clone: Its matching antigen is unknown.

Whole-study findings and limits: Substantially fewer templates came from a couple of patients' blood samples. Rectal repertoires separated controls, mild-moderate and acute severe colitis. Blood-derived T cells may be present in rectal pinch biopsies.

The specimen sequenced was gut tissue. The sequence came from a boy aged 5-17 years with moderate ulcerative colitis. The chain links TRBV21-1 to TRBJ1-4. TRBV21-1 represents a pseudogene. Here the CDR3 DNA reads TGTGCCAGCAGCTCAAACGGGACGGCCTTTAATGAAAAACTGTTTTTT. This gives the protein CASSSNGTAFNEKLFF.